At least ten counts were recorded for the clone carrying this TCR beta chain. CDR3 regions were amplified by Arm-PCR using iRepertoire HTBI primers to build TCR beta libraries. One entry per CDR3 protein results from TCRdb running MiXCR on the multiplex PCR reads. The table shows 200,000 to 250,000 distinct CDR3 sequences, with roughly 19% occurring only once. The time point: newly diagnosed GD, antithyroid drugs for less than 3 months. Preparation of the TCR library used RNA extracted from PBMCs. The data belong to a study of regulatory T cells in long-lasting Graves disease. CDR1 and CDR2 from the germline V gene are MDHEN and SYDVKM. V lost 1 base and J lost 10; bases outside the gene matches: 6. The CDR3 extends over 13 amino acids. These data were also filed under a second study, of T cells in Graves' hyperthyroidism and ophthalmopathy. From that paper: HTBI primers were used for first-round RT-PCR of the TCR CDR3. Blood also contained most expanded thyroid clonotypes above 0.001.

Source: peripheral blood mononuclear cells (PBMCs), taken at new diagnosis, from a patient treated with antithyroid drugs. The chain couples TRBV28 to TRBJ2-7; 8 bases fit TRBD2. This sequence originates from a woman aged 25 to 39 with Graves disease. CDR3 nucleotides: TGTGCCAGCAGTTTATCGCCGCGGGAGGATCAGTACTTC. As protein: CASSLSPREDQYF.